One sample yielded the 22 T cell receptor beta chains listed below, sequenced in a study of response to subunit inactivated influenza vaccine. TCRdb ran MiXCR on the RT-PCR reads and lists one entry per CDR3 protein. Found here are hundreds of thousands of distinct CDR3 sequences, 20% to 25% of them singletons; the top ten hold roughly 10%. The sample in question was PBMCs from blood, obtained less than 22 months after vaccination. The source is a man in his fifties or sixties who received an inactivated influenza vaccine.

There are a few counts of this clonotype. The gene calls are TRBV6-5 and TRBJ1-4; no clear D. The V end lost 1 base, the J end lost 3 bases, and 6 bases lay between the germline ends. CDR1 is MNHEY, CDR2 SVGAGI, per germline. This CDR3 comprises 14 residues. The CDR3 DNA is TGTGCCAGCAGTTACTACGTGTCTAATGAAAAACTGTTTTTT. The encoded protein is CASSYYVSNEKLFF.

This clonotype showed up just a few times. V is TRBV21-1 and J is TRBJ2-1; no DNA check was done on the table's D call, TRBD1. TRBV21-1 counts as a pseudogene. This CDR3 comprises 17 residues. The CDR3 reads CASSTSLTGGYCNEQFF. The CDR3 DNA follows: TGTGCCAGCAGCACGTCCCTTACAGGGGGGTATTGCAATGAGCAGTTCTTC.

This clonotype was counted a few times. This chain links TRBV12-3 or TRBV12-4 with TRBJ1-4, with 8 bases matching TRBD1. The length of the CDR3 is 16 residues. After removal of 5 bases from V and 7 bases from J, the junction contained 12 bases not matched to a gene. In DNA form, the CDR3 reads TGTGCCAGCAGTCCAGTCAGGGGGCAATTTGGTGAAAAACTGTTTTTT. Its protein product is CASSPVRGQFGEKLFF.

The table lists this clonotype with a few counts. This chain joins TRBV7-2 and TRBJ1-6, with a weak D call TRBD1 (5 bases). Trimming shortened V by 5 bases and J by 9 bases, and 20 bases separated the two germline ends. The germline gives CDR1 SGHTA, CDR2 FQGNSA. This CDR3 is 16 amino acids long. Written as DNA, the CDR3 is TGTGCCAGCAGCCCCAATAACGGGGCGGTCGGTTCACCCCTCCACTTT. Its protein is CASSPNNGAVGSPLHF.

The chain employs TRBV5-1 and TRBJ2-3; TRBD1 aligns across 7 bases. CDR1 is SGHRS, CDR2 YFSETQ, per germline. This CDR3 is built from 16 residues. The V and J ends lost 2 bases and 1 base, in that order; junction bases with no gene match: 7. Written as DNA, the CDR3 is TGCGCCAGCAGCTTTAACCCGGGGACAGGCACAGATACGCAGTATTTT. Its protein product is CASSFNPGTGTDTQYF. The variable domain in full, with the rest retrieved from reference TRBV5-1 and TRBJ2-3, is KAGVTQTPRYLIKTRGQQVTLSCSPISGHRSVSWYQQTPGQGLQFLFEYFSETQRNKGNFPGRFSGRQFSNSRSEMNVSTLELGDSALYLCASSFNPGTGTDTQYFGPGTRLTVL.

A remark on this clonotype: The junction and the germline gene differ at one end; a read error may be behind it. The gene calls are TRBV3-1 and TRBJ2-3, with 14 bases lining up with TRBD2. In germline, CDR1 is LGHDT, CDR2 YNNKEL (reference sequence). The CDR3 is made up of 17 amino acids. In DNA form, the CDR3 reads TGTGCCAGCAGCACCGGACTAGCGGGGGGACCCATAGATGCGCAGTATTTT. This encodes CASSTGLAGGPIDAQYF.

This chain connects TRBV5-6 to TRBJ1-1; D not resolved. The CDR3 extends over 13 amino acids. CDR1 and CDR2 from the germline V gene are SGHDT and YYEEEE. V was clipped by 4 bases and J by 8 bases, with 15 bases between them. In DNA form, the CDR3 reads TGTGCCAGCAGCCTAGGGCTCGGCGGCGAAGCTTTCTTT. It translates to CASSLGLGGEAFF.

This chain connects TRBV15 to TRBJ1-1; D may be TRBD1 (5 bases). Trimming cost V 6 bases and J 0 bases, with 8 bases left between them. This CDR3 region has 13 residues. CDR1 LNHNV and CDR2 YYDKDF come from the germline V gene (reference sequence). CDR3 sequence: CATSGQMNTEAFF. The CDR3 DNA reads TGTGCCACCAGTGGACAAATGAACACTGAAGCTTTCTTT.

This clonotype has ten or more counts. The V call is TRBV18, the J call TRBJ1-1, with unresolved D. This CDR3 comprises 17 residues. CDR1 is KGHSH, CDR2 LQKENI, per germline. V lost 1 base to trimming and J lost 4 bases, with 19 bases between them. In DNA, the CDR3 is TGTGCCAGCTCACCACAAATGAATACCCCCCCGGCCACTGAAGCTTTCTTT. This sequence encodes CASSPQMNTPPATEAFF.

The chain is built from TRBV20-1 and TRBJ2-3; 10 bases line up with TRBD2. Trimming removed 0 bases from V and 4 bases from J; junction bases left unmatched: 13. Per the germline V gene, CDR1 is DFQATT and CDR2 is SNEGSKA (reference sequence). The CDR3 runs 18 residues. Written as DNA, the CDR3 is TGCAGTGCTAGAGATGGTCCCCCTAGCGGGAGTTTCGCAGATACGCAGTATTTT. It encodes CSARDGPPSGSFADTQYF.

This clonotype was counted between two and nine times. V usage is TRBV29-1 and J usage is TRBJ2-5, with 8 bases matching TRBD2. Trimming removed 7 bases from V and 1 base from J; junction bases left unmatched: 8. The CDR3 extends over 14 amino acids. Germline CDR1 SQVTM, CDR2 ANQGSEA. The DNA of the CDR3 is TGCAGCGGTAGCGGGGCAATACCCCAAGAGACCCAGTACTTC. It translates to CSGSGAIPQETQYF.

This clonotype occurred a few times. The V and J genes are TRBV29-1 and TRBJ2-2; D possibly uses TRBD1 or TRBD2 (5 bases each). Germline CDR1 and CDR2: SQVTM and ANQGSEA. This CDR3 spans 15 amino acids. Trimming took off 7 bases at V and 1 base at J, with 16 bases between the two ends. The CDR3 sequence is CSASSGTGNTGELFF. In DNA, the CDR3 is TGCAGCGCTTCTTCCGGGACGGGGAACACCGGGGAGCTGTTTTTT.

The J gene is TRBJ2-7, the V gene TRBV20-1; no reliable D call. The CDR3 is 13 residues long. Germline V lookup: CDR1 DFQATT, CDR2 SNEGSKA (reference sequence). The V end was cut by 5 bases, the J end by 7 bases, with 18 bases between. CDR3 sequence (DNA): TGCAGTGCTCCAACGGCGGTATCCGTGGAGCAGTACTTC. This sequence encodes CSAPTAVSVEQYF.

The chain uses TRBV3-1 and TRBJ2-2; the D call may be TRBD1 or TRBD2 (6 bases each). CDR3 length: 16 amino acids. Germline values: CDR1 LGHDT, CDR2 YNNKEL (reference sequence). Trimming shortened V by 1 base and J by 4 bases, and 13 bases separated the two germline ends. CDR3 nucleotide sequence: TGTGCCAGCAGCCAAGTCAGGGGACTCGCCACCGGGGAGCTGTTTTTT. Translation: CASSQVRGLATGELFF.

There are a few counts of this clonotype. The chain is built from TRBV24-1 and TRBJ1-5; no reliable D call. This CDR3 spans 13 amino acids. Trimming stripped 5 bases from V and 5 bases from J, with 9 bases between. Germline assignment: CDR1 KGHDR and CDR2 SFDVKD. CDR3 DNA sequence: TGTGCCACCAGTGGGGGAGCGTATCAGCCCCAGCATTTT. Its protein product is CATSGGAYQPQHF.

The CDR3 here is CASSRPPTENYGYTF. CDR3 DNA sequence: TGTGCCAGCAGCCGACCGCCGACAGAGAACTATGGCTACACCTTC. This sequence joins TRBV7-2 and TRBJ1-2, with a possible D match to TRBD1 (5 bases). The germline CDR1 and CDR2 sequences are SGHTA and FQGNSA. CDR3 length: 15 residues. V dropped 5 bases and J dropped 2 bases, with 15 bases sitting between them.

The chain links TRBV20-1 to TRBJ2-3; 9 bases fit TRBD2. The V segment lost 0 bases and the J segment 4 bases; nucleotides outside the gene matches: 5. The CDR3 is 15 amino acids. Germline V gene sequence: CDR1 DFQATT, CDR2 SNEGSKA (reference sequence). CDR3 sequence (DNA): TGCAGTGCTAGAGAGGGGACTAGCTCGTCAGATACGCAGTATTTT. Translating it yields CSAREGTSSSDTQYF.

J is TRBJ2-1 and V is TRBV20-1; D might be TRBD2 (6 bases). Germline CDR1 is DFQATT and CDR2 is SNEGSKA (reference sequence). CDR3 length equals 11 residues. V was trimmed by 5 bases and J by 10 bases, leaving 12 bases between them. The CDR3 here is CSAPYGREQFF. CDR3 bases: TGCAGTGCTCCCTACGGGAGAGAGCAGTTCTTC.

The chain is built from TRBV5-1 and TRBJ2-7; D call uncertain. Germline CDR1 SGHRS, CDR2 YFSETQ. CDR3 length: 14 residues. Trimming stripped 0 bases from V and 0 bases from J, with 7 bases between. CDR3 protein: CASSLVDHSYEQYF. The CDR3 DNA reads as TGCGCCAGCAGCTTGGTTGACCACTCCTACGAGCAGTACTTC.

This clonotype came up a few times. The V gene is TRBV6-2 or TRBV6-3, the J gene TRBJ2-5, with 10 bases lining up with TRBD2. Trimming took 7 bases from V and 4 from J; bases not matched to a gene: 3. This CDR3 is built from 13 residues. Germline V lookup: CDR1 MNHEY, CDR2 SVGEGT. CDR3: CASIRLAGETQYF. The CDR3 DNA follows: TGTGCCAGCATCCGACTAGCGGGAGAGACCCAGTACTTC.

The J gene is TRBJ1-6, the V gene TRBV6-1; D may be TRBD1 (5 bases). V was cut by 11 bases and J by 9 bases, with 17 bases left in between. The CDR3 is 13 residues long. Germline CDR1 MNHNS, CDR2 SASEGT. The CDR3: CAAAAQGSSPLHF. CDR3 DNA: TGTGCCGCAGCGGCCCAGGGAAGTTCACCCCTCCACTTT.

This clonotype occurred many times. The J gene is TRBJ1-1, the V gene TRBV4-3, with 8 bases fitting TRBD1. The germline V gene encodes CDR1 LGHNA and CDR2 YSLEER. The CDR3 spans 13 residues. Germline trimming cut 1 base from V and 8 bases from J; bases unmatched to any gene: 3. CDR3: CASSQGQGLEAFF. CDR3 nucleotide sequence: TGCGCCAGCAGCCAAGGACAGGGGCTAGAAGCTTTCTTT.